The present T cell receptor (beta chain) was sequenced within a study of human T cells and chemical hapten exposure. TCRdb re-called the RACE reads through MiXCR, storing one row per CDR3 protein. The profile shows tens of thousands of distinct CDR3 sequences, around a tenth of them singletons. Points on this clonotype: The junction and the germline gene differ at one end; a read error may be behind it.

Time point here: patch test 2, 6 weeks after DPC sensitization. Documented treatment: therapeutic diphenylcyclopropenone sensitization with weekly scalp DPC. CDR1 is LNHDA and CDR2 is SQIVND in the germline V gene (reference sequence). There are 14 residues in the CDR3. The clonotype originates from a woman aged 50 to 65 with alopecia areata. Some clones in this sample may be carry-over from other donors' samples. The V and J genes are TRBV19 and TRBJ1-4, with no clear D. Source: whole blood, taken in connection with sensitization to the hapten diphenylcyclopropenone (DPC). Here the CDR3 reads CASCMSSVREKLFF. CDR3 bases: TGTGCCAGTTGTATGTCGTCTGTTCGCGAAAAACTGTTTTTT.